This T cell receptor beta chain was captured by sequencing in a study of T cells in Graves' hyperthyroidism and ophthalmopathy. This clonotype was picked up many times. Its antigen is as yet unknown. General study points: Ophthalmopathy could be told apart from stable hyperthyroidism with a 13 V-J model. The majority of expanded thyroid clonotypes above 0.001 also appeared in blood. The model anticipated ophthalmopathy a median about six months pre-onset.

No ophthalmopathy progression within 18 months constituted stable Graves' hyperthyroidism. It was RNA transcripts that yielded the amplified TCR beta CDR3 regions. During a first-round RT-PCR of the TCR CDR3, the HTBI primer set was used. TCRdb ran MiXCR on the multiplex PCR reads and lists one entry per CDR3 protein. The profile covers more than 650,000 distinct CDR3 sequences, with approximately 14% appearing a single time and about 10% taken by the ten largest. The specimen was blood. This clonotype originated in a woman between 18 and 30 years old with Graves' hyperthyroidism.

The CDR3 reads CASSAGTVTDTQYF. CDR3 DNA sequence: TGTGCCAGCAGTGCAGGGACTGTTACAGATACGCAGTATTTT. V gene TRBV2 combines with J gene TRBJ2-3; D possibly corresponds to TRBD2 (6 bases). The CDR3 length is 14 residues. Deletions cut 4 bases from V and 3 bases from J, with 11 bases between. Germline V gene lookup returns CDR1 SNHLY and CDR2 FYNNEI. Full variable domain (remainder filled in from reference TRBV2 and TRBJ2-3): EPEVTQTPSHQVTQMGQEVILRCVPISNHLYFYWYRQILGQKVEFLVSFYNNEISEKSEIFDDQFSVERPDGSNFTLKIRSTKLEDSAMYFCASSAGTVTDTQYFGPGTRLTVL.